Following are 21 T cell receptor beta chains from one sample sequenced in a study of T-cell memory formation after mild COVID-19. In TCRdb, the 5' RACE reads were re-called with MiXCR into one record per CDR3 protein. This table holds 500,000 to 550,000 distinct CDR3 sequences, around 21% found once. What was sequenced was PBMCs or a T cell subset sorted from them (not recorded which). The source of these receptors is an adult woman who had mild COVID-19 (a few samples of this study predate the infection). Cell type and time point are not known.

This clonotype has only a few counts. V and J are TRBV4-2 and TRBJ2-2, with D maybe TRBD1 (6 bases). CDR1 LGHNA and CDR2 YNFKEQ come from the germline V gene. The germline V and J ends were trimmed by 2 bases and 3 bases, with 13 bases remaining between them. The CDR3 extends over 16 amino acids. The CDR3, as DNA: TGTGCCAGCAGCCAAATAACAGGGTTCGACACCGGGGAGCTGTTTTTT. Translation gives CASSQITGFDTGELFF.

This chain connects TRBV12-3 or TRBV12-4 to TRBJ2-7, with 9 bases matching TRBD2. V dropped 7 bases and J dropped 5; count of bases not matched to a gene: 12. The length of the CDR3 is 15 residues. CDR3 sequence (DNA): TGTGCCAGCACCTCCGGGACTAGCAATTTCAACGAGCAGTACTTC. Translation: CASTSGTSNFNEQYF.

This clonotype was seen more than once but under ten times. V is TRBV5-1 and J is TRBJ1-2; TRBD1 is a possible D gene (6 bases). Trimming left V 4 bases short and J 8 bases short, with 24 bases between. The CDR3 totals 16 residues. CDR1 and CDR2 from the germline V gene are SGHRS and YFSETQ. CDR3 region: CASSEWNPGESGGYTF. In DNA form, the CDR3 reads TGCGCCAGCAGCGAGTGGAACCCAGGGGAATCCGGGGGCTACACCTTC.

In its sample, this clonotype was seen many times. CDR3 in DNA: TGTGCCAGCAGCTTAGAGGCCGGGGAGCTGTTTTTT. This gives the protein CASSLEAGELFF. The chain couples TRBV7-2 to TRBJ2-2; D unclear. Germline lookup yields CDR1 SGHTA and CDR2 FQGNSA. The CDR3 loop spans 12 amino acids. The ends were cut back, 1 base at V and 6 bases at J, with 3 bases in the middle.

J is TRBJ2-7 and V is TRBV5-1, with D perhaps matching TRBD1 or TRBD2 (5 bases each). Germline lookup yields CDR1 SGHRS and CDR2 YFSETQ. V gave up 3 bases and J gave up 3 bases, with 22 bases separating them. This CDR3 comprises 17 residues. The CDR3 DNA follows: TGCGCCAGCAGCTCCGGACCCAGAACGGGACGATACTACGAGCAGTACTTC. Translating gives CASSSGPRTGRYYEQYF.

The gene calls are TRBV6-4 and TRBJ2-1; D possibly corresponds to TRBD2 (6 bases). The V end lost 2 bases, the J end lost 9 bases, and 17 bases lay between the germline ends. Looked up from germline, CDR1 is MRHNA and CDR2 is SNTAGT. CDR3 size: 15 residues. Written as DNA, the CDR3 is TGTGCCAGCAGTGACATGGCCTTCGGGGGAAGTGAGCAGTTCTTC. It codes for CASSDMAFGGSEQFF.

This clonotype was observed a few times. The genes are TRBV29-1 and TRBJ2-1; either TRBD1 or TRBD2 may fit D (5 bases each). Germline CDR1 is SQVTM and CDR2 is ANQGSEA. V was clipped by 4 bases and J by 2 bases, with 24 bases between them. CDR3 size: 18 residues. The CDR3 loop reads CSVGRGSGAGGAYNEQFF. The DNA for the CDR3 is TGCAGCGTTGGTAGAGGTAGTGGGGCAGGAGGTGCCTACAATGAGCAGTTCTTC.

This clonotype was counted between two and nine times. One end of the junction does not line up with germline, which may come from a read error. The J gene is TRBJ2-1, the V gene TRBV12-3 or TRBV12-4, with TRBD1 matching 9 bases. The CDR3 runs 11 residues. The CDR3 sequence: CASSVEQGAVF. In DNA, the CDR3 is TGTGCCAGCAGTGTTGAACAGGGGGCGGTCTTC.

This clonotype occurred a few times. The chain uses TRBV6-5 and TRBJ2-5; D gene unclear. Germline-derived CDR1 and CDR2 are MNHEY and SVGAGI. The ends were cut back, 0 bases at V and 5 bases at J, with 7 bases in the middle. The CDR3 contains 13 residues. The CDR3 region is CASSYSGLETQYF. The DNA of the CDR3 is TGTGCCAGCAGTTACTCCGGGCTTGAGACCCAGTACTTC.

This clonotype was detected a few times. This chain connects TRBV29-1 to TRBJ2-1; TRBD2 agrees at 9 bases. The V and J ends lost 6 bases and 5 bases, in that order; junction bases with no gene match: 8. The germline V gene has CDR1 SQVTM and CDR2 ANQGSEA. The CDR3 loop spans 14 amino acids. This CDR3 reads CSVVLAGNNNEQFF. DNA of the CDR3: TGCAGCGTCGTCCTAGCGGGGAATAACAATGAGCAGTTCTTC.

The V call is TRBV2, the J call TRBJ2-7; tentatively, D is TRBD2 (5 bases). Deletions cut 7 bases from V and 1 base from J, with 11 bases between. CDR1 and CDR2 (germline): SNHLY, FYNNEI. The CDR3 is 13 residues long. The CDR3 is CASTDGESYEQYF. As DNA, the CDR3 is TGTGCCAGCACCGACGGGGAATCCTACGAGCAGTACTTC.

This clonotype was seen more than once but under ten times. The chain combines TRBV7-6 with TRBJ2-7, with a weak D call TRBD2 (6 bases). CDR1 and CDR2 from the germline V gene are SGHVS and FNYEAQ. The ends were cut back, 1 base at V and 7 bases at J, with 14 bases in the middle. This CDR3 contains 14 residues. This CDR3 is CASSLGGDSREQYF. The CDR3 region has the DNA TGTGCCAGCAGCTTAGGGGGGGACTCTAGGGAGCAGTACTTC.

This clonotype was counted between two and nine times. V is TRBV29-1 and J is TRBJ2-3; no reliable D call. V dropped 3 bases and J dropped 0 bases, with 7 bases sitting between them. The CDR3 is 13 amino acids. From germline, CDR1 is SQVTM and CDR2 ANQGSEA. CDR3 amino acids: CSVEEQSTDTQYF. The CDR3 coding sequence is TGCAGCGTTGAGGAACAGAGCACAGATACGCAGTATTTT.

The table lists this clonotype with a few counts. The chain has TRBV30 and TRBJ2-7; the D is unclear. This CDR3 contains 11 residues. V lost 0 bases, J lost 7 bases, and 7 bases lay in between. CDR1 and CDR2 from the germline V gene are GTSNPN and SVGIG (reference sequence). The CDR3 DNA reads TGTGCCTGGAGTGTGGTCCGGGAGCAGTACTTC. Protein product: CAWSVVREQYF.

The chain carries TRBV7-8 and TRBJ2-3; 8 bases fit TRBD2. The CDR3 is 20 residues long. Germline V gene sequence: CDR1 SGHVS, CDR2 FQNEAQ. Trimming took 1 base from V and 2 from J; bases not matched to a gene: 17. As DNA, the CDR3 is TGTGCCAGCAGCTTAGAGGGGGTCGGCCTTCGACTAGCGCCCACAGATACGCAGTATTTT. Its protein is CASSLEGVGLRLAPTDTQYF.

This clonotype was counted many times. The CDR3 DNA follows: TGCGCCAGCAGCTTGGTGGCAGGGGGCTTAGTGGAGACCCAGTACTTC. Translation: CASSLVAGGLVETQYF. The chain uses TRBV5-1 and TRBJ2-5, with 8 bases identical to TRBD1. From germline, CDR1 is SGHRS and CDR2 YFSETQ. The CDR3 contains 16 residues. The J segment lost 5 bases and the V segment lost 0 bases, leaving 9 bases of the junction unmatched.

This clonotype appeared a few times. V and J are TRBV20-1 and TRBJ1-6, with D unclear. With 0 bases removed from V and 6 bases from J, the gap between germline ends came to 15 bases. Germline V gene data show CDR1 as DFQATT and CDR2 as SNEGSKA (reference sequence). This CDR3 comprises 16 residues. The CDR3 protein is CSARDRRGMSNSPLHF. The CDR3 DNA reads TGCAGTGCTAGAGATCGTCGGGGTATGAGTAATTCACCCCTCCACTTT.

In its sample, this clonotype was seen a few times. The chain recombines TRBV6-5 with TRBJ2-4, with 13 bases identical to TRBD2. From germline, CDR1 is MNHEY and CDR2 SVGAGI. This CDR3 is 18 amino acids long. Trimming at V came to 2 bases and at J to 0 bases, leaving 4 bases not matched to a gene. The CDR3: CASSYGLAGAGAKNIQYF. In DNA form, the CDR3 reads TGTGCCAGCAGTTACGGACTAGCGGGAGCCGGAGCCAAAAACATTCAGTACTTC.

This clonotype was seen ten or more times. This sequence joins TRBV5-1 and TRBJ2-2; 9 nucleotides match TRBD1. The CDR3 is 16 residues long. V lost 5 bases and J lost 1; bases outside the gene matches: 6. Per germline, CDR1 SGHRS and CDR2 YFSETQ. CDR3 in amino acids: CASSSGQGMNTGELFF. The CDR3 DNA reads TGCGCCAGCAGTAGTGGACAGGGGATGAACACCGGGGAGCTGTTTTTT.

The gene calls are TRBV11-2 and TRBJ2-1, with D uncertain. CDR1 is SGHAT and CDR2 is FQNNGV in the germline V gene. The CDR3 covers 14 residues. The V and J ends lost 0 bases and 6 bases respectively, with 9 bases between them. CDR3: CASSLDIRSNEQFF. The CDR3, as DNA: TGTGCCAGCAGCTTAGATATACGCAGCAATGAGCAGTTCTTC. Variable domain in full (rest from reference TRBV11-2 and TRBJ2-1): EAGVAQSPRYKIIEKRQSVAFWCNPISGHATLYWYQQILGQGPKLLIQFQNNGVVDDSQLPKDRFSAERLKGVDSTLKIQPAKLEDSAVYLCASSLDIRSNEQFFGPGTRLTVL.

This clonotype has only a few counts. The chain has TRBV30 and TRBJ2-1, with D hard to call. The germline CDR1 and CDR2 sequences are GTSNPN and SVGIG (reference sequence). The CDR3 is 11 amino acids. Trimming left V 2 bases short and J 5 bases short, with 4 bases between. Here the CDR3 reads CAWSSNNEQFF. The DNA for the CDR3 is TGTGCCTGGAGTTCCAACAATGAGCAGTTCTTC.